These 11 T cell receptor beta chains share one sample of origin, sequenced in a study of T cell changes during pregnancy in multiple sclerosis (dated by TCRdb to between 2017 and 2020). Libraries were built with the immunoSEQ multiplex PCR assay. The table comes from immuneACCESS by way of TCRdb, which keeps in-frame sequences with V and J called. Part of the clones is missing from these tables; in studies checked, under half for an unresolved V gene and the rest for unknown reasons. Counted in this sample were 55,000 to 65,000 clones; 93% of them appeared once. The ten largest account for approximately 0.36% of the sample. Sequenced here: CD4+ T cells from peripheral blood mononuclear cells, sampled before pregnancy. The receptors originated from a female donor with multiple sclerosis, enrolled in a pregnancy study.

The chain combines TRBV27 with TRBJ2-1, with 10 positions matching TRBD2. The J segment lost 7 bases and the V segment lost 4 bases, leaving 7 bases of the junction unmatched. Looked up from germline, CDR1 is MNHEY and CDR2 is SMNVEV (reference sequence). The CDR3 contains 15 residues. This CDR3 reads CASSSPGLASNEQFF. The CDR3 DNA reads TGTGCCAGCAGTTCCCCGGGACTAGCGTCAAATGAGCAGTTCTTC.

The chain carries TRBV28 and TRBJ2-2; the match to TRBD2 covers 11 bases. Germline V gives CDR1 MDHEN, CDR2 SYDVKM. Losses at the gene ends were 5 bases for V and 4 bases for J; bases not matched to a gene: 9. The CDR3 consists of 17 residues. Written as DNA, the CDR3 is TGTGCCAGCAGTGGTCCCCTCGGACTAGCGGGCACCGGGGAGCTGTTTTTT. As protein: CASSGPLGLAGTGELFF.

The chain links TRBV28 to TRBJ1-2; no reliable D call. CDR3 size: 14 residues. Trimming pared 4 bases from V and 2 bases from J, leaving 11 bases between. From germline, CDR1 is MDHEN and CDR2 SYDVKM. The CDR3 here is CASSSPGQNYGYTF. In DNA, the CDR3 is TGTGCCAGCAGTTCCCCTGGGCAGAACTATGGCTACACCTTC.

The table lists this clone with a few counts. This chain uses TRBV6-4 with TRBJ2-1; TRBD2 might be the D (6 bases). There are 15 residues in the CDR3. The V end was cut by 1 base, the J end by 6 bases, with 13 bases between. Germline V lookup: CDR1 MRHNA, CDR2 SNTAGT. The CDR3 DNA reads as TGTGCCAGCAGTGACTGGGGCGGGAACGTCAATGAGCAGTTCTTC. It encodes CASSDWGGNVNEQFF.

The V call is TRBV4-2, the J call TRBJ2-2; the D is unclear. This CDR3 has 13 residues. Germline-derived CDR1 and CDR2 are LGHNA and YNFKEQ. V lost 2 bases and J lost 7, with 8 bases in between. The chain's CDR3 is CASSQNLVGELFF. Here the CDR3 DNA reads TGTGCCAGCAGCCAAAATCTTGTCGGGGAGCTGTTTTTT.

The V and J genes are TRBV10-3 and TRBJ2-1; 7 bases are shared with TRBD1. Germline V gives CDR1 ENHRY, CDR2 SYGVKD. The CDR3 is made up of 17 amino acids. Unmatched junction bases numbered 17, after V lost 3 bases and J lost 9 bases. CDR3 nucleotides: TGTGCCATCAGTGACCGAGGGACAGACCCCTCGGTTGCTGAGCAGTTCTTC. Protein sequence: CAISDRGTDPSVAEQFF.

J is TRBJ2-3 and V is TRBV15; 10 nucleotides agree with TRBD2. V shed 3 bases, J shed 1 base, and the junction held 7 bases outside the gene matches. Germline-derived CDR1 and CDR2 are LNHNV and YYDKDF (reference sequence). The CDR3 is 17 amino acids. In nucleotides, the CDR3 is TGTGCCACCAGCAGGCGACCTCTAGCGGGGGGCACAGATACGCAGTATTTT. This codes for CATSRRPLAGGTDTQYF. The full variable domain, with the rest looked up from reference TRBV15 and TRBJ2-3, is DAMVIQNPRYQVTQFGKPVTLSCSQTLNHNVMYWYQQKSSQAPKLLFHYYDKDFNNEADTPDNFQSRRPNTSFCFLDIRSPGLGDTAMYLCATSRRPLAGGTDTQYFGPGTRLTVL.

The gene calls are TRBV19 and TRBJ2-3, with TRBD2 matching 7 bases. This CDR3 region has 16 residues. The junction had 10 bases not matched to a gene; V was cut back by 5 bases and J by 2 bases. Germline V gives CDR1 LNHDA, CDR2 SQIVND (reference sequence). CDR3 DNA: TGTGCCAGTAGTTTCCAGCGGGATTGGAACACAGATACGCAGTATTTT. Translating it yields CASSFQRDWNTDTQYF.

The chain uses TRBV11-3 and TRBJ1-1; D ambiguous. This CDR3 is built from 15 residues. Germline V gives CDR1 SGHNT, CDR2 YENEEA. Trimming removed 5 bases at V and 2 bases at J, with 15 bases between. The CDR3 is CASSVISAGNTEAFF. DNA for the CDR3: TGTGCCAGCAGCGTTATCAGCGCGGGAAACACTGAAGCTTTCTTT. Using reference TRBV11-3 and TRBJ1-1 for the parts outside the CDR3, the full variable domain is EAGVVQSPRYKIIEKKQPVAFWCNPISGHNTLYWYLQNLGQGPELLIRYENEEAVDDSQLPKDRFSAERLKGVDSTLKIQPAELGDSAVYLCASSVISAGNTEAFFGQGTRLTVV.

CDR3 residues: CASSLDSGGTETQYF. CDR3 in DNA: TGTGCCAGCAGCTTAGATTCAGGGGGCACGGAGACCCAGTACTTC. The rearrangement links TRBV7-2 to TRBJ2-5, with 8 positions matching TRBD1. The CDR3 is 15 residues long. The germline V gene encodes CDR1 SGHTA and CDR2 FQGNSA. The V gene end was trimmed by 1 base and the J gene end by 5 bases; junction bases not matched to a gene: 6.

The chain links TRBV9 to TRBJ2-2; a possible D gene is TRBD2 (5 bases). Per the germline V gene, CDR1 is SGDLS and CDR2 is YYNGEE. The CDR3 sequence is 15 residues long. V was cut by 3 bases and J by 0 bases, with 9 bases left in between. CDR3 in amino acids: CASSEGAANTGELFF. The CDR3 DNA sequence: TGTGCCAGCAGCGAGGGAGCCGCGAACACCGGGGAGCTGTTTTTT.